This T cell receptor beta chain was captured by sequencing in a study of blood T cells in healthy people across ages. Findings and limits, study-wide: Estimates of total diversity, which came from one million sequenced T cells, were considered to be underestimates.

Comments on this clonotype: Its cognate antigen is unknown.

Germline CDR1 MNHEY, CDR2 SVGEGT. Trimming took off 5 bases at V and 7 bases at J, with 21 bases between the two ends. The CDR3 spans 15 residues. With a J-beta primer mix and a sample-barcoded 5' primer, a second PCR ran 7 to 11 cycles. Tags on each cDNA molecule came from a template-switch adaptor with 12 random nucleotides. Each CDR3 protein gets one entry after TCRdb re-called the 5' RACE reads with MiXCR. This repertoire shows around 850,000 distinct CDR3 sequences, around 36% found once; its top ten account for under 15%. Sequenced material: blood. The chain recombines TRBV6-2 or TRBV6-3 with TRBJ2-7, with D possibly being TRBD1 or TRBD2 (5 bases each). The clonotype was recovered from a man younger than 30 in good health. The CDR3 sequence is CASSDRGALTNEQYF. The CDR3 DNA reads as TGTGCCAGCAGTGACAGAGGGGCCCTTACAAATGAGCAGTACTTC.